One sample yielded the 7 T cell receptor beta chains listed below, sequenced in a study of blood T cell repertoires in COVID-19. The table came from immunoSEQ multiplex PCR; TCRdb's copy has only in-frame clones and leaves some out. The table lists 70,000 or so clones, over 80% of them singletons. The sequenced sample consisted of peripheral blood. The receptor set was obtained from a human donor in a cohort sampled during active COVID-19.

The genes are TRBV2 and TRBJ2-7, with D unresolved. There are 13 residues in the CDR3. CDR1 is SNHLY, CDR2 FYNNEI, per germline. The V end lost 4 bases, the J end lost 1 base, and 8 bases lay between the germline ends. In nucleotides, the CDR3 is TGTGCCAGCAGTGTATCGGTTTCCTACGAGCAGTACTTC. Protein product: CASSVSVSYEQYF.

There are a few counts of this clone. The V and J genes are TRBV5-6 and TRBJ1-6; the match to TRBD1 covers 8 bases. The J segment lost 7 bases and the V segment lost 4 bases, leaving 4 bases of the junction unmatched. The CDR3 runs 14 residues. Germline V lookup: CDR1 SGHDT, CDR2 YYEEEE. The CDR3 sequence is CASSRDRLNSPLHF. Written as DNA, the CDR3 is TGTGCCAGCAGCCGGGACAGGCTGAATTCACCCCTCCACTTT.

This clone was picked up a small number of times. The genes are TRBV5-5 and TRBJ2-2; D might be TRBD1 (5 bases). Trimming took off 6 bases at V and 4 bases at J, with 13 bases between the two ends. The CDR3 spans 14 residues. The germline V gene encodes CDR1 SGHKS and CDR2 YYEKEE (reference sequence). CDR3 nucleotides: TGTGCCAGCATCAACACAGGTTCCACCGGGGAGCTGTTTTTT. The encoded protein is CASINTGSTGELFF. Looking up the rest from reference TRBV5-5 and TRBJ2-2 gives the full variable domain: DAGVTQSPTHLIKTRGQQVTLRCSPISGHKSVSWYQQVLGQGPQFIFQYYEKEERGRGNFPDRFSARQFPNYSSELNVNALLLGDSALYLCASINTGSTGELFFGEGSRLTVL.

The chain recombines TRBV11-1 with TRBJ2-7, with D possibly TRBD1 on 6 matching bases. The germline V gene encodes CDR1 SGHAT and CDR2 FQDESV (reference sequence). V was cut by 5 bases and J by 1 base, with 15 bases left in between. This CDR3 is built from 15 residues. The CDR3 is CASSPWDIQSYEQYF. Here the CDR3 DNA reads TGTGCCAGCAGCCCATGGGACATCCAATCCTACGAGCAGTACTTC. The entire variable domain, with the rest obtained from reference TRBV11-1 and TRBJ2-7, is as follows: EAEVAQSPRYKITEKSQAVAFWCDPISGHATLYWYRQILGQGPELLVQFQDESVVDDSQLPKDRFSAERLKGVDSTLKIQPAELGDSAMYLCASSPWDIQSYEQYFGPGTRLTVT.

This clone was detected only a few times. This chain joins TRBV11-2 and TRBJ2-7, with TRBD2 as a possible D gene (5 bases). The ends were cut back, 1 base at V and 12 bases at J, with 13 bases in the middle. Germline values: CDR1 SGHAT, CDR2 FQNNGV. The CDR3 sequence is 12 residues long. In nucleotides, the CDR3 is TGTGCCAGCAGCTTAGGTTTTGGTGAGGGGTACTTC. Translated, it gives CASSLGFGEGYF.

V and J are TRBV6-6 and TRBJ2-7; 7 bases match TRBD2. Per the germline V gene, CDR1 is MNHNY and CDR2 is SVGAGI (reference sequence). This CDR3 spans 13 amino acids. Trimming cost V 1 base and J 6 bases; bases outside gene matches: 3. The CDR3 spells CASSYWDYGEQYF. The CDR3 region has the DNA TGTGCCAGCAGTTACTGGGACTACGGCGAGCAGTACTTC.

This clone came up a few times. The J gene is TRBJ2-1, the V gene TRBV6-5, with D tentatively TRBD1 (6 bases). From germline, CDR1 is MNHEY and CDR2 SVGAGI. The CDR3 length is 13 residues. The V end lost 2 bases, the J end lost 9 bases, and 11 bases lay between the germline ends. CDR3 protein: CASSYPQGSEQFF. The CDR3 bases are TGTGCCAGCAGTTACCCCCAGGGGTCTGAGCAGTTCTTC.